One sample yielded the 32 T cell receptor beta chains listed below, sequenced in a study of blood T cell repertoires in COVID-19. Sequenced by immunoSEQ multiplex PCR; TCRdb stores in-frame clones only, minus some. Of over 130,000 clones listed, under 90% are singletons. Sequences were obtained from PBMCs or T cells enriched from blood (not recorded which). These receptors all stem from a young woman who had been exposed to COVID-19.

V gene TRBV6-1 combines with J gene TRBJ2-7, with D possibly matching TRBD2 (6 bases). Per germline, CDR1 MNHNS and CDR2 SASEGT. The CDR3 spans 15 residues. V shed 1 base and J shed 2 bases, with 12 bases lying between them. DNA of the CDR3: TGTGCCAGCAGTGAAGAGGGTAGCGGCACCTACGAGCAGTACTTC. Translation: CASSEEGSGTYEQYF.

This chain links TRBV6-2 or TRBV6-3 with TRBJ1-2; D remains unclear. The CDR3 has 13 amino acids. The V and J ends lost 6 bases and 3 bases respectively, with 11 bases between them. Germline values: CDR1 MNHEY, CDR2 SVGEGT. The CDR3 sequence is CASSPEGYYGYTF. The CDR3 bases are TGTGCCAGCAGCCCAGAGGGTTACTATGGCTACACCTTC.

This rearrangement joins TRBV11-1 to TRBJ2-5; D uncertain. Germline CDR1 SGHAT, CDR2 FQDESV (reference sequence). V was shortened by 5 bases and J by 5 bases, with 15 bases between the two germline ends. The length of the CDR3 is 14 residues. CDR3 nucleotides: TGTGCCAGCAGCATACACTACACCCGTGAGACCCAGTACTTC. Encoded protein: CASSIHYTRETQYF.

The CDR3 coding sequence is TGTGCCAGCAGCCAAGATGGGGCTTGTTTAGGGGTTTCACCCAGCAATCAGCCCCAGCATTTT. It encodes CASSQDGACLGVSPSNQPQHF. The chain carries TRBV4-2 and TRBJ1-5, with TRBD1 as a possible D gene (5 bases). This CDR3 has 21 residues. V shed 0 bases and J shed 1 base, with 25 bases lying between them. CDR1 LGHNA and CDR2 YNFKEQ come from the germline V gene.

CDR3 region: CASSTLQGARAEAFF. For the CDR3, the DNA is TGTGCCAGTAGTACCCTACAGGGGGCGCGGGCTGAAGCTTTCTTT. The rearrangement uses TRBV19 and TRBJ1-1, with 9 bases that match TRBD1. The ends lost 4 bases at V and 6 bases at J; junction bases unmatched: 9. The germline CDR1 and CDR2 sequences are LNHDA and SQIVND (reference sequence). This CDR3 comprises 15 residues.

The chain links TRBV2 to TRBJ2-1; possibly TRBD1 for D (5 bases). The CDR3 totals 14 residues. Germline lookup yields CDR1 SNHLY and CDR2 FYNNEI. The V gene lost 6 bases and the J gene lost 6 bases, with 15 bases spanning the gap. CDR3 DNA sequence: TGTGCCAGCAGGCCCAGGGATCTCGGCAATGAGCAGTTCTTC. Translation: CASRPRDLGNEQFF.

The chain carries TRBV9 and TRBJ1-5; D might be TRBD1 (6 bases). Per germline, CDR1 SGDLS and CDR2 YYNGEE. The CDR3 loop spans 16 amino acids. Trimming took 1 base from V and 5 from J, leaving 16 bases between them. This chain's CDR3 is CASSVYREIAHQPQHF. The CDR3, as DNA: TGTGCCAGCAGCGTATACAGGGAGATAGCCCATCAGCCCCAGCATTTT.

This chain links TRBV18 with TRBJ2-7; 14 bases map to TRBD2. The germline CDR1 and CDR2 sequences are KGHSH and LQKENI. V lost 2 bases and J lost 3; bases outside the gene matches: 6. The CDR3 is 17 residues long. CDR3 sequence (DNA): TGTGCCAGCTCACCAGTAGCGACTAGCGGGAGGGTCTACGAGCAGTACTTC. This sequence encodes CASSPVATSGRVYEQYF. The full variable domain, with the rest looked up from reference TRBV18 and TRBJ2-7, is NAGVMQNPRHLVRRRGQEARLRCSPMKGHSHVYWYRQLPEEGLKFMVYLQKENIIDESGMPKERFSAEFPKEGPSILRIQQVVRGDSAAYFCASSPVATSGRVYEQYFGPGTRLTVT.

The rearrangement joins TRBV25-1 to TRBJ1-5; no firm D call. With 2 bases removed from V and 6 bases from J, the gap between germline ends came to 8 bases. This CDR3 is 13 amino acids long. The germline V gene has CDR1 MGHDK and CDR2 SYGVNS. The CDR3 sequence: CASSENNAQPQHF. CDR3 nucleotides: TGTGCCAGCAGTGAAAACAACGCTCAGCCCCAGCATTTT.

CDR3: CAWSVSKLADRSTDTQYF. The CDR3 nucleotides are TGTGCCTGGAGTGTAAGTAAACTAGCGGATAGGAGCACAGATACGCAGTATTTT. The chain has TRBV30 and TRBJ2-3; 8 bases align to TRBD2. The CDR3 covers 18 residues. V gave up 0 bases and J gave up 0 bases; unmatched junction bases: 11. The V gene's germline CDR1 is GTSNPN and CDR2 SVGIG (reference sequence).

V usage is TRBV5-6 and J usage is TRBJ2-4; weak D call: TRBD2 (6 bases). Germline lookup yields CDR1 SGHDT and CDR2 YYEEEE. The V and J ends lost 4 bases and 2 bases respectively, with 13 bases between them. The CDR3 sequence is 15 residues long. CDR3 DNA: TGTGCCAGCAGCCCGGTCGGGGGATCCAAAAACATTCAGTACTTC. It translates to CASSPVGGSKNIQYF.

The V gene is TRBV28, the J gene TRBJ2-7, with 8 bases that match TRBD1. This CDR3 spans 15 amino acids. The germline V gene encodes CDR1 MDHEN and CDR2 SYDVKM. V was clipped by 7 bases and J by 0 bases; unmatched bases: 8. The CDR3 loop reads CASTDPGQGSYEQYF. The CDR3 DNA sequence: TGTGCCAGCACCGACCCTGGACAGGGCTCCTACGAGCAGTACTTC.

This chain joins TRBV9 and TRBJ2-1; TRBD1 is a possible D gene (5 bases). Trimming pared 6 bases from V and 9 bases from J, leaving 10 bases between. The CDR3 totals 11 residues. Per the germline V gene, CDR1 is SGDLS and CDR2 is YYNGEE. The chain's CDR3 is CASKGSGEQFF. The CDR3 DNA follows: TGTGCCAGCAAGGGGTCCGGTGAGCAGTTCTTC.

The V and J genes are TRBV5-4 and TRBJ2-3; 8 bases match TRBD2. The CDR3 sequence is 16 residues long. V gave up 0 bases and J gave up 2 bases; unmatched junction bases: 5. Germline V CDR1 and CDR2: SGHNT, YYREEE (reference sequence). The CDR3 loop is CASSLEGTRLTDTQYF. CDR3 sequence (DNA): TGTGCCAGCAGCTTGGAAGGGACTAGACTCACAGATACGCAGTATTTT.

The V and J genes are TRBV6-2 or TRBV6-3 and TRBJ2-1; 10 bases map to TRBD2. Germline V gives CDR1 MNHEY, CDR2 SVGEGT. V shed 0 bases, J shed 0 bases, and the junction held 8 bases outside the gene matches. The CDR3 contains 19 residues. The CDR3: CASSYSPSGSESSYNEQFF. The DNA for the CDR3 is TGTGCCAGCAGTTACTCCCCTAGCGGGAGCGAGAGCTCCTACAATGAGCAGTTCTTC.

The V call is TRBV29-1, the J call TRBJ1-2; D possibly corresponds to TRBD1 (5 bases). The CDR3 covers 12 residues. The V end was cut by 7 bases, the J end by 1 base, with 10 bases between. The germline CDR1 and CDR2 sequences are SQVTM and ANQGSEA. CDR3 in amino acids: CSAGLLNYGYTF. The DNA for the CDR3 is TGCAGCGCGGGACTTCTTAACTATGGCTACACCTTC.

The chain has TRBV5-1 and TRBJ2-4, with D possibly TRBD1 on 5 matching bases. The V gene lost 6 bases and the J gene lost 0 bases, with 10 bases spanning the gap. Germline CDR1 and CDR2: SGHRS and YFSETQ. This CDR3 comprises 14 residues. CDR3 residues: CASNEGVAKNIQYF. Here the CDR3 DNA reads TGCGCCAGCAACGAAGGGGTAGCCAAAAACATTCAGTACTTC.

The V call is TRBV19, the J call TRBJ1-6; no reliable D call. The CDR3 runs to 14 residues. Germline V CDR1 and CDR2: LNHDA, SQIVND (reference sequence). The V and J ends lost 2 bases and 10 bases respectively, with 12 bases between them. CDR3 sequence (DNA): TGTGCCAGTAGTATACGGGAGGCGGACTCACCCCTCCACTTT. Encoded protein: CASSIREADSPLHF.

The chain links TRBV30 to TRBJ2-7; possibly TRBD1 for D (6 bases). Trimming took 6 bases from V and 0 from J, leaving 15 bases between them. This CDR3 comprises 14 residues. CDR1 and CDR2 from the germline V gene are GTSNPN and SVGIG (reference sequence). This chain's CDR3 is CACMRTASSYEQYF. CDR3 DNA: TGTGCCTGCATGCGGACAGCAAGCTCCTACGAGCAGTACTTC.

The chain employs TRBV3-1 (or the pseudogene TRBV3-2) and TRBJ1-2, with unresolved D. Trimming pared 0 bases from V and 4 bases from J, leaving 6 bases between. This CDR3 is built from 13 residues. The V gene's germline CDR1 is LGHDT and CDR2 YNNKEL (reference sequence). The CDR3 DNA reads as TGTGCCAGCAGCCAAGATTTCGGCTATGGCTACACCTTC. Translation gives CASSQDFGYGYTF.

The chain is built from TRBV11-2 and TRBJ2-7; maybe TRBD2 (5 bases). Germline V lookup: CDR1 SGHAT, CDR2 FQNNGV. The CDR3 has 14 residues. The germline V and J ends were trimmed by 1 base and 4 bases, with 11 bases remaining between them. The DNA for the CDR3 is TGTGCCAGCAGCTTAGCACCTAGCAGGTACGAGCAGTACTTC. This translates into CASSLAPSRYEQYF.

The V call is TRBV19, the J call TRBJ2-5; 12 nucleotides line up with TRBD2. The V gene's germline CDR1 is LNHDA and CDR2 SQIVND (reference sequence). This CDR3 has 18 residues. Trimming at V came to 5 bases and at J to 1 base, leaving 11 bases not matched to a gene. The CDR3 coding sequence is TGTGCCAGTAGTCAAGGACTAGCGGGAATAGCCACCCAAGAGACCCAGTACTTC. Translated, it gives CASSQGLAGIATQETQYF.

The J gene is TRBJ1-4, the V gene TRBV7-9; D remains unclear. CDR1 and CDR2 from the germline V gene are SEHNR and FQNEAQ (reference sequence). The CDR3 is 14 residues long. V lost 0 bases and J lost 8, with 10 bases in between. CDR3 loop: CASSLAVSPEKLFF. The CDR3 bases are TGTGCCAGCAGCTTAGCGGTTAGTCCCGAAAAACTGTTTTTT.

This clone was counted once. The V and J genes are TRBV7-8 and TRBJ1-4; 10 bases line up with TRBD1. The germline V gene encodes CDR1 SGHVS and CDR2 FQNEAQ. V lost 1 base, J lost 8 bases, and 4 bases stayed unmatched. The CDR3 runs to 15 residues. This chain's CDR3 is CASSLGQGAGEKLFF. Here the CDR3 DNA reads TGTGCCAGCAGCTTAGGACAGGGGGCAGGCGAAAAACTGTTTTTT. The whole variable domain, filled in from reference TRBV7-8 and TRBJ1-4, reads GAGVSQSPRYKVAKRGQDVALRCDPISGHVSLFWYQQALGQGPEFLTYFQNEAQLDKSGLPSDRFFAERPEGSVSTLKIQRTQQEDSAVYLCASSLGQGAGEKLFFGSGTQLSVL.

The V and J genes are TRBV29-1 and TRBJ2-7; the D gene is possibly TRBD2 (6 bases). The CDR3 spans 13 residues. V was trimmed by 4 bases and J by 3 bases, leaving 13 bases between them. Germline V CDR1 and CDR2: SQVTM, ANQGSEA. The CDR3: CSVGGRLIYEQYF. The CDR3 region has the DNA TGCAGCGTTGGGGGGAGGCTGATCTACGAGCAGTACTTC.

This clone has a handful of counts. The gene calls are TRBV6-1 and TRBJ2-7; 8 bases match TRBD1. Germline CDR1 and CDR2: MNHNS and SASEGT. With 0 bases clipped from V and 5 bases from J, the junction kept 12 bases outside the gene matches. The CDR3 sequence is 17 residues long. CDR3 sequence reads: CASSEALRAGGFDEQYF. As DNA, the CDR3 is TGTGCCAGCAGTGAAGCTCTTCGGGCAGGGGGCTTCGACGAGCAGTACTTC.

This clone was observed once. The chain joins TRBV6-1 to TRBJ1-1; TRBD1 matches 7 bases. Trimming removed 1 base from V and 4 bases from J; junction bases left unmatched: 12. CDR1 MNHNS and CDR2 SASEGT come from the germline V gene. The CDR3 covers 17 residues. CDR3 sequence reads: CASSEEGGRGSGTEAFF. The CDR3 DNA sequence: TGTGCCAGCAGTGAAGAGGGTGGCAGGGGGTCCGGCACTGAAGCTTTCTTT.

The J gene is TRBJ1-4, the V gene TRBV3-1 (or the pseudogene TRBV3-2); TRBD1 matches at 7 bases. Germline V gene lookup returns CDR1 LGHDT and CDR2 YNNKEL (reference sequence). The CDR3 spans 14 residues. Germline trimming cut 3 bases from V and 3 bases from J; bases unmatched to any gene: 1. The CDR3 nucleotides are TGTGCCAGCAGCCAGGACAGGTCTAATGAAAAACTGTTTTTT. Translated, it gives CASSQDRSNEKLFF.

The V and J genes are TRBV7-9 and TRBJ2-7; D remains ambiguous. This CDR3 has 18 amino acids. Trimming removed 1 base from V and 0 bases from J, with 19 bases in between. Per germline, CDR1 SEHNR and CDR2 FQNEAQ (reference sequence). The DNA of the CDR3 is TGTGCCAGCAGCTTAGGTGGTGTTGGGCCTCAGCCCTCCTACGAGCAGTACTTC. This translates into CASSLGGVGPQPSYEQYF.

This rearrangement joins TRBV5-1 to TRBJ2-1, with 8 bases that match TRBD1. Looked up from germline, CDR1 is SGHRS and CDR2 is YFSETQ. This CDR3 contains 16 residues. V trimming: 0 bases; J trimming: 3 bases; junction bases outside the gene matches: 5. CDR3 sequence: CASSLVGGTGYNEQFF. CDR3 sequence (DNA): TGCGCCAGCAGCTTGGTGGGCGGGACAGGCTACAATGAGCAGTTCTTC.

The rearrangement joins TRBV10-1 to TRBJ2-6; 11 nucleotides match TRBD2. The V gene end was trimmed by 7 bases and the J gene end by 1 base; junction bases not matched to a gene: 0. CDR1 WNHNN and CDR2 SYGVQD come from the germline V gene (reference sequence). The length of the CDR3 is 15 residues. The CDR3 DNA reads as TGCGCCAGCACTAGCGGGAGGTCTGGGGCCAACGTCCTGACTTTC. Its translation is CASTSGRSGANVLTF.

V usage is TRBV18 and J usage is TRBJ1-1; D not resolved. The CDR3 contains 17 residues. V lost 2 bases, J lost 5 bases, and 21 bases lay in between. Germline CDR1 reads KGHSH; CDR2 reads LQKENI. The CDR3 loop is CASSPAAAVLGRTEAFF. Written as DNA, the CDR3 is TGTGCCAGCTCACCAGCGGCAGCTGTCCTTGGGAGAACTGAAGCTTTCTTT.